The following is a TCR beta chain sequence with its context. The data originate from a study of control samples from healthy donors and cancer patients. Some clones are missing from TCRdb's copy, which holds only in-frame ones; the method was immunoSEQ multiplex PCR. The sample yields some 100,000 clones, about nine tenths seen once. The V end lost 3 bases, the J end lost 2 bases, and 11 bases lay between the germline ends. Germline CDR1 GTSNPN, CDR2 SVGIG (reference sequence). The CDR3 runs 14 residues. This chain uses TRBV30 with TRBJ2-4; D perhaps matches TRBD2 (5 bases). Sequencing was carried out using blood. This receptor was taken from a human donor in good health. The donor label of this sample is uncertain. The CDR3: CAWRNSGTKNIQYF. The CDR3 region has the DNA TGTGCCTGGAGAAACTCCGGGACCAAAAACATTCAGTACTTC.